A single sample is the source of the 11 T cell receptor beta chains below, sequenced in a study of blood T cells in healthy people across ages. A sample-barcoded 5' primer and a J-beta primer mix were used in a second PCR of roughly 6 to 11 cycles. TCRdb called the 5' RACE reads again in MiXCR, with one record for every CDR3 protein. The repertoire holds fewer than 2,000,000 distinct CDR3 sequences, with roughly 32% as singletons. Sequenced material: blood. These TCRs come from a woman in her twenties or thirties in good health.

In this sample, this clonotype turned up a few times. The chain uses TRBV5-5 and TRBJ1-2; a weak D match, TRBD1 (5 bases). Trimming stripped 2 bases from V and 8 bases from J, with 22 bases between. CDR3 length: 16 residues. Germline lookup yields CDR1 SGHKS and CDR2 YYEKEE (reference sequence). The CDR3 reads CASSLTSGTPQRGYTF. The CDR3 coding sequence is TGTGCCAGCAGCTTAACTTCCGGGACTCCCCAAAGGGGCTACACCTTC.

The chain employs TRBV6-1 and TRBJ1-5; D gene ambiguous. The germline CDR1 and CDR2 sequences are MNHNS and SASEGT. The CDR3 is made up of 14 amino acids. Trimming shortened V by 4 bases and J by 0 bases, and 7 bases separated the two germline ends. This CDR3 is CASSVYDSNQPQHF. The DNA for the CDR3 is TGTGCCAGCAGTGTATATGATAGCAATCAGCCCCAGCATTTT.

This clonotype has a count of ten or more. The chain employs TRBV7-2 and TRBJ2-1; D unclear. Germline CDR1 SGHTA, CDR2 FQGNSA. V dropped 7 bases and J dropped 3 bases, with 7 bases sitting between them. The CDR3 sequence is 12 residues long. This CDR3 is CASTPIYNEQFF. DNA of the CDR3: TGTGCCAGCACCCCAATCTACAATGAGCAGTTCTTC.

This chain links TRBV20-1 with TRBJ2-5; tentatively, D is TRBD2 (7 bases). Germline CDR1 reads DFQATT; CDR2 reads SNEGSKA (reference sequence). Trimming took 0 bases from V and 2 from J, leaving 19 bases between them. There are 17 residues in the CDR3. The CDR3 loop is CSARDLEPSGTQETQYF. CDR3 DNA: TGCAGTGCTAGAGATCTAGAGCCCAGCGGGACACAAGAGACCCAGTACTTC.

This chain uses TRBV20-1 with TRBJ1-4; D may be TRBD1 (5 bases). The length of the CDR3 is 15 residues. Germline CDR1 and CDR2: DFQATT and SNEGSKA (reference sequence). V gave up 0 bases and J gave up 10 bases, with 18 bases separating them. CDR3 bases: TGCAGTGCTAGAGAACCCAGACAGCTGAATCTAAAACTGTTTTTT. Amino acids: CSAREPRQLNLKLFF.

This rearrangement joins TRBV5-1 to TRBJ1-2; 7 bases are a match to TRBD1. The germline CDR1 and CDR2 sequences are SGHRS and YFSETQ. Losses at the gene ends were 4 bases for V and 4 bases for J; bases not matched to a gene: 10. This CDR3 contains 15 residues. The CDR3 region is CASSPGQEVSYGYTF. The CDR3 DNA follows: TGCGCCAGCAGCCCTGGACAGGAGGTGTCCTATGGCTACACCTTC.

This clonotype was seen only a few times. The chain carries TRBV20-1 and TRBJ2-7; D is undetermined. Germline V lookup: CDR1 DFQATT, CDR2 SNEGSKA (reference sequence). The CDR3 is 13 residues long. Trimming took 1 base from V and 3 from J, leaving 10 bases between them. CDR3 DNA sequence: TGCAGTGCTAGAGGCCAGTCGAACTACGAGCAGTACTTC. Translation gives CSARGQSNYEQYF.

This clonotype was picked up many times. V and J are TRBV29-1 and TRBJ2-7; TRBD1 agrees at 12 bases. Looked up from germline, CDR1 is SQVTM and CDR2 is ANQGSEA. With 1 base clipped from V and 5 bases from J, the junction kept 6 bases outside the gene matches. CDR3 length equals 15 residues. The chain's CDR3 is CSVEAWGQGAHEQYF. The CDR3 coding sequence is TGCAGCGTTGAAGCCTGGGGACAGGGGGCCCACGAGCAGTACTTC.

This clonotype was found a few times. The CDR3 spells CASSTRDMKPPTNEKLFF. The CDR3 DNA is TGTGCCAGCAGCACCCGGGACATGAAACCACCAACTAATGAAAAACTGTTTTTT. The chain combines TRBV21-1 with TRBJ1-4; the D segment call TRBD1 is taken from the table without a DNA check. TRBV21-1 is marked as a pseudogene. The CDR3 consists of 18 residues.

The gene calls are TRBV10-1 and TRBJ1-1; weak D call: TRBD1 (5 bases). Germline V CDR1 and CDR2: WNHNN, SYGVQD (reference sequence). The CDR3 has 13 amino acids. V was trimmed by 3 bases and J by 12 bases, leaving 17 bases between them. CDR3 sequence (DNA): TGCGCCAGCAGTGATGGGGCCGGAGGGCGGACTTTCTTT. Translated: CASSDGAGGRTFF.

As for this clonotype: A much larger clone is a single base away; this may be a read error. This chain links TRBV29-1 with TRBJ2-7, with 7 bases fitting TRBD1. After removal of 5 bases from V and 4 bases from J, the junction contained 8 bases not matched to a gene. The germline V gene has CDR1 SQVTM and CDR2 ANQGSEA. The CDR3 is made up of 13 amino acids. The CDR3 here is CSVRAGGRYEQYF. In nucleotides, the CDR3 is TGCAGCGTTCGGGCAGGGGGAAGATACGAGCAGTACTTC.